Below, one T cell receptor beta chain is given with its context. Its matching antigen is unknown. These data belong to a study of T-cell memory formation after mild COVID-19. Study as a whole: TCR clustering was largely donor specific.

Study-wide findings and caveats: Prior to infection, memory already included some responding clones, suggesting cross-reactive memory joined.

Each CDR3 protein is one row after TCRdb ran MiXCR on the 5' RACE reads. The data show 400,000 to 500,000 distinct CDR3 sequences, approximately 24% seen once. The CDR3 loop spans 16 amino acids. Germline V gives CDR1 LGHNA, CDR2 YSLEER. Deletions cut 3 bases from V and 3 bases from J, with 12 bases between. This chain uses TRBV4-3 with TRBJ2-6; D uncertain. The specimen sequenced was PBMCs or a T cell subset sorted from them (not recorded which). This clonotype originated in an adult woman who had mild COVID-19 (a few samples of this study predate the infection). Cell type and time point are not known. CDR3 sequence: CASSQVTRGGANVLTF. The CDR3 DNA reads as TGCGCCAGCAGCCAGGTGACCCGCGGTGGGGCCAACGTCCTGACTTTC.